This T cell receptor beta chain was profiled in a study of blood T cell repertoires in COVID-19. Data came from immunoSEQ multiplex PCR; TCRdb stores just in-frame clones and leaves some out. The profile shows over 200,000 clones, roughly 80% of them singletons. Germline lookup yields CDR1 LGHDT and CDR2 YNNKEL (reference sequence). This CDR3 region has 12 residues. V shed 2 bases and J shed 4 bases, with 5 bases lying between them. Concerning this clone: Other DNA sequences in the same sample also yield this CDR3.

The receptor's source is a woman older than 75 with acute or convalescent COVID-19. Material: peripheral blood. This rearrangement joins TRBV3-1 (or the pseudogene TRBV3-2) to TRBJ1-2; D uncertain. The DNA for the CDR3 is TGTGCCAGCAGCCAATCGTCCTATGGCTACACCTTC. Encoded protein: CASSQSSYGYTF.